The 14 T cell receptor beta chains presented below share a single source sample, sequenced in a study of CD8+CD57+ T cells in acquired aplastic anemia. The study profiled TCR beta VDJ and CDR3 using genomic DNA as template. TCRdb processed the reads anew with MiXCR; each CDR3 protein has one entry. The profile shows 400,000 to 450,000 distinct CDR3 sequences, approximately 70% of them singletons. Sequenced: sorted CD4+, CD8+, or CD8+CD57+ T cells (not recorded which) from PBMCs. These receptors all come from a human donor in good health, serving as a control.

This chain connects TRBV4-3 to TRBJ2-7; no definite D call. The germline V and J ends were trimmed by 8 bases and 0 bases, with 11 bases remaining between them. CDR3 length: 13 residues. Germline V CDR1 and CDR2: LGHNA, YSLEER. This chain's CDR3 is CASHLGSSYEQYF. The CDR3 DNA is TGCGCCAGCCACCTTGGCAGCTCCTACGAGCAGTACTTC.

The chain has TRBV10-3 and TRBJ2-7; the match to TRBD1 covers 8 bases. J gave up 2 bases and V 10 bases, and 10 bases lay outside the gene matches. This CDR3 region has 14 residues. Germline CDR1 and CDR2: ENHRY and SYGVKD. The CDR3 DNA reads TGTGCCAGCAGCCGGGACAGGTTGACCTACGAGCAGTACTTC. Its protein is CASSRDRLTYEQYF.

Notes on this clonotype: A junction end diverges from the germline sequence, so it may reflect a read error. The chain combines TRBV12-3 or TRBV12-4 with TRBJ1-4; TRBD1 is a possible D gene (5 bases). The CDR3 is 13 amino acids. The CDR3 region has the DNA TGTGCCAGCAGCTTAGAGAGGGGTGATGAAAAACTGTTT. It yields the protein CASSLERGDEKLF.

This clonotype was found a few times. The chain is built from TRBV15 and TRBJ2-7; 7 nucleotides align to TRBD2. V was pared by 1 base and J by 4 bases, with 4 bases of the junction left unmatched. Germline CDR1 and CDR2: LNHNV and YYDKDF (reference sequence). This CDR3 is built from 14 residues. This CDR3 is CATSRGGGRYEQYV. CDR3 DNA sequence: TGTGCCACCAGCAGAGGGGGGGGAAGGTACGAGCAGTACGTC.

The sample holds many counts of this clonotype. The chain couples TRBV14 to TRBJ1-1, with 7 nucleotides matching TRBD1. The CDR3 spans 13 residues. CDR1 is SGHDN and CDR2 is FVKESK in the germline V gene. Trimming cost V 6 bases and J 5 bases; bases outside gene matches: 6. The CDR3 DNA sequence: TGTGCCAGCAGTGGGACAGCTGGGACTGAAGCTTTCTTT. It is translated as CASSGTAGTEAFF.

This clonotype was recorded at least ten times. The DNA for the CDR3 is TGTGCCAGTAGTATAGACCCCGGGACAGGGGTCAGGACTGAAGCTTTCTTT. Amino acids: CASSIDPGTGVRTEAFF. V is TRBV19 and J is TRBJ1-1; 10 bases align to TRBD1. The CDR3 totals 17 residues. Germline loops: CDR1 LNHDA, CDR2 SQIVND (reference sequence). The junction had 9 bases not matched to a gene; V was cut back by 0 bases and J by 5 bases.

This clonotype was recorded at least ten times. The chain is built from TRBV19 and TRBJ1-1; 8 nucleotides agree with TRBD1. The CDR3 contains 13 residues. CDR1 LNHDA and CDR2 SQIVND come from the germline V gene (reference sequence). With V trimmed by 6 bases and J by 6 bases, 6 bases remained unmatched. CDR3: CASRFTGGAEAFF. The CDR3 DNA reads TGTGCCAGTAGATTCACAGGGGGGGCTGAAGCTTTCTTT.

This sequence joins TRBV7-9 and TRBJ2-2; TRBD2 matches 9 bases. This CDR3 has 15 amino acids. V lost 5 bases and J lost 13; bases outside the gene matches: 14. Germline lookup yields CDR1 SEHNR and CDR2 FQNEAQ (reference sequence). The CDR3 bases are TGTGCCAGCAGCGTAGGCGGGGGGGACACTGCAGCGCTGTTTTTT. It yields the protein CASSVGGGDTAALFF.

This chain connects TRBV20-1 to TRBJ1-6, with unresolved D. Trimming cost V 3 bases and J 10 bases, with 16 bases left between them. CDR3 length: 14 residues. Germline V CDR1 and CDR2: DFQATT, SNEGSKA (reference sequence). The CDR3 bases are TGCAGTGCTAGGATGGGTGAGCAGTTCTCACCCCTCCACTTT. As protein: CSARMGEQFSPLHF.

V is TRBV2 and J is TRBJ1-4, with D perhaps TRBD1 (5 bases). Between the trimmed V and J ends, which lost 4 bases and 14 bases, there was a span of 20 bases. The germline gives CDR1 SNHLY, CDR2 FYNNEI. This CDR3 has 14 residues. In DNA form, the CDR3 reads TGTGCCAGCAGTGTTGGTTCCCAAGGGGAGAACCTGTTTTTT. Amino acids: CASSVGSQGENLFF.

This sequence joins TRBV2 and TRBJ1-1; D is unclear. This CDR3 has 13 residues. Looked up from germline, CDR1 is SNHLY and CDR2 is FYNNEI. Trimming cost V 4 bases and J 7 bases, with 13 bases left between them. The CDR3 spells CASSGLTAFEAFF. CDR3 DNA sequence: TGTGCCAGCAGTGGACTGACCGCCTTTGAAGCTTTCTTT.

As regards this clonotype: A much larger clone differs from this one at a single base, so this may be a read error. This chain links TRBV9 with TRBJ1-1; D possibly corresponds to TRBD1 (5 bases). Germline V lookup: CDR1 SGDLS, CDR2 YYNGEE. The CDR3 length is 15 residues. The CDR3 loop reads CASSQDNRMNSEAFF. For the CDR3, the DNA is TGCGCCAGCAGCCAAGATAACAGGATGAACTCTGAAGCTTTCTTT.

This clonotype was recorded once. A read error is possible here, since a much larger clone lies one base away. The chain combines TRBV27 with TRBJ2-7; possibly TRBD1 for D (6 bases). V lost 6 bases and J lost 4, with 22 bases in between. CDR1 and CDR2 from the germline V gene are MNHEY and SMNVEV (reference sequence). CDR3 length: 16 amino acids. The CDR3 reads CASRDLTGNPPYEQYF. DNA of the CDR3: TGTGCCAGCAGGGACCTTACAGGGAACCCCCCTTACGAGCAGTACTTC.

This clonotype showed up many times. The chain has TRBV7-9 and TRBJ2-3, with TRBD1 matching 7 bases. CDR1 and CDR2 from the germline V gene are SEHNR and FQNEAQ (reference sequence). The V and J ends lost 5 bases and 3 bases, in that order; junction bases with no gene match: 8. The CDR3 covers 15 residues. CDR3: CASSPDRAKTDTQYF. CDR3 DNA sequence: TGTGCCAGCAGCCCCGACAGGGCAAAGACAGATACGCAGTATTTT.